Presented here are 32 T cell receptor beta chains from one specimen sequenced in a study of beta chain features in type 1 diabetes. Findings of the study overall: Moderately but significantly shorter TCRB CDR3s were found in Type 1 diabetes patients in all four CD4+ subsets.

No antigens are known for them. What was sequenced were expressed TCRB transcripts, since all of the isolated RNA had been reverse transcribed. The data were produced by immunoSEQ multiplex PCR, yet TCRdb's version contains in-frame clones alone and is incomplete. The sample yields roughly 340,000 clones, about 13% seen once. The sequencing sample was made of naive CD4+ T cells from blood. Receptors originate from a woman younger than 30 with type 1 diabetes.

The chain uses TRBV28 and TRBJ2-7; tentatively, D is TRBD2 (5 bases). Trimming shortened V by 7 bases and J by 0 bases, and 16 bases separated the two germline ends. Germline V lookup: CDR1 MDHEN, CDR2 SYDVKM. The CDR3 covers 15 residues. Here the CDR3 reads CASTLPGLSSYEQYF. The CDR3 DNA sequence: TGTGCCAGCACCCTCCCTGGACTGTCCTCCTACGAGCAGTACTTC.

This rearrangement joins TRBV5-1 to TRBJ2-2; tentatively, D is TRBD2 (6 bases). CDR1 is SGHRS and CDR2 is YFSETQ in the germline V gene. The CDR3 has 14 amino acids. Trimming took off 5 bases at V and 0 bases at J, with 8 bases between the two ends. The CDR3 sequence: CASREGANTGELFF. CDR3 DNA sequence: TGCGCCAGCAGGGAGGGAGCGAACACCGGGGAGCTGTTTTTT.

This clone was seen a handful of times. The chain uses TRBV29-1 and TRBJ1-2; D is ambiguous. Trimming took 7 bases from V and 2 from J, leaving 14 bases between them. The CDR3 contains 13 residues. Germline CDR1 SQVTM, CDR2 ANQGSEA. The DNA of the CDR3 is TGCAGCGCAACACCGAGGCTAAACTATGGCTACACCTTC. Translated: CSATPRLNYGYTF.

The J gene is TRBJ1-5, the V gene TRBV9; D remains ambiguous. This CDR3 spans 14 amino acids. V was trimmed by 0 bases and J by 2 bases, leaving 6 bases between them. Germline V gene data show CDR1 as SGDLS and CDR2 as YYNGEE. In DNA form, the CDR3 reads TGTGCCAGCAGCGTAGGATCAGGCAATCAGCCCCAGCATTTT. Translating it yields CASSVGSGNQPQHF. Full variable domain (missing parts from reference TRBV9 and TRBJ1-5): DSGVTQTPKHLITATGQRVTLRCSPRSGDLSVYWYQQSLDQGLQFLIQYYNGEERAKGNILERFSAQQFPDLHSELNLSSLELGDSALYFCASSVGSGNQPQHFGDGTRLSIL.

V usage is TRBV29-1 and J usage is TRBJ2-1; 9 nucleotides agree with TRBD1. From germline, CDR1 is SQVTM and CDR2 ANQGSEA. There are 14 residues in the CDR3. V lost 7 bases, J lost 7 bases, and 11 bases stayed unmatched. The CDR3: CSAAPGTGLNEQFF. CDR3 nucleotides: TGCAGCGCCGCGCCGGGGACAGGGTTAAATGAGCAGTTCTTC.

The rearrangement links TRBV7-3 to TRBJ2-7; perhaps TRBD1 as D (5 bases). Germline-derived CDR1 and CDR2 are SGHTA and FQGTGA. Trimming removed 1 base at V and 8 bases at J, with 15 bases between. The CDR3 runs 14 residues. CDR3 protein: CASSLRQGRSKQYF. For the CDR3, the DNA is TGTGCCAGCAGCTTAAGGCAGGGCCGTTCCAAGCAGTACTTC.

The chain joins TRBV9 to TRBJ2-6; D possibly corresponds to TRBD2 (5 bases). The CDR3 extends over 16 amino acids. The ends were cut back, 5 bases at V and 4 bases at J, with 16 bases in the middle. Germline values: CDR1 SGDLS, CDR2 YYNGEE. This chain's CDR3 is CASRRGFAMGANVLTF. The CDR3 region has the DNA TGTGCCAGCAGGCGAGGGTTCGCGATGGGGGCCAACGTCCTGACTTTC.

The chain couples TRBV11-2 to TRBJ1-2; the match to TRBD1 covers 8 bases. This CDR3 is 17 amino acids long. Germline-derived CDR1 and CDR2 are SGHAT and FQNNGV. With V trimmed by 4 bases and J by 0 bases, 10 bases remained unmatched. The CDR3: CASSSRTGTKANYGYTF. Written as DNA, the CDR3 is TGTGCCAGCAGCTCGAGGACAGGGACTAAGGCTAACTATGGCTACACCTTC. Looking up the rest from reference TRBV11-2 and TRBJ1-2 gives the full variable domain: EAGVAQSPRYKIIEKRQSVAFWCNPISGHATLYWYQQILGQGPKLLIQFQNNGVVDDSQLPKDRFSAERLKGVDSTLKIQPAKLEDSAVYLCASSSRTGTKANYGYTFGSGTRLTVV.

This sequence joins TRBV11-2 and TRBJ2-1, with 8 bases lining up with TRBD2. The germline V gene has CDR1 SGHAT and CDR2 FQNNGV. The CDR3 has 16 amino acids. V lost 3 bases, J lost 2 bases, and 6 bases stayed unmatched. The CDR3 nucleotides read TGTGCCAGCAGCTTCGACAGGACTAGCACCTACAATGAGCAGTTCTTC. It yields the protein CASSFDRTSTYNEQFF.

The V and J genes are TRBV7-9 and TRBJ1-2, with 10 positions matching TRBD1. The CDR3 length is 13 residues. Germline values: CDR1 SEHNR, CDR2 FQNEAQ (reference sequence). V gave up 8 bases and J gave up 8 bases; unmatched junction bases: 8. The CDR3 is CASGWGDRGGYTF. The CDR3 bases are TGTGCCAGCGGATGGGGGGACAGGGGCGGCTACACCTTC.

This clone has more than one count but fewer than ten. The rearrangement uses TRBV30 and TRBJ2-5; D gene unclear. This CDR3 is 10 amino acids long. Deletions cut 5 bases from V and 5 bases from J, with 6 bases between. Per germline, CDR1 GTSNPN and CDR2 SVGIG (reference sequence). The CDR3 sequence: CAWARETQYF. The CDR3 DNA follows: TGTGCCTGGGCTCGGGAGACCCAGTACTTC.

This clone has just a few counts. V usage is TRBV4-3 and J usage is TRBJ1-1; possibly TRBD1 for D (6 bases). There are 12 residues in the CDR3. Germline CDR1 reads LGHNA; CDR2 reads YSLEER. V lost 7 bases to trimming and J lost 1 base, with 7 bases between them. CDR3 region: CASTDRNTEAFF. The CDR3 nucleotides read TGCGCCAGCACGGACAGGAACACTGAAGCTTTCTTT.

V usage is TRBV5-4 and J usage is TRBJ2-1; 9 bases agree with TRBD1. This CDR3 spans 16 amino acids. CDR1 and CDR2 (germline): SGHNT, YYREEE (reference sequence). V lost 4 bases and J lost 7; bases outside the gene matches: 12. The CDR3 is CASSTPGTGLLNEQFF. The CDR3 DNA is TGTGCCAGCAGCACTCCCGGGACAGGGTTATTGAATGAGCAGTTCTTC.

The rearrangement links TRBV9 to TRBJ2-3; 9 bases agree with TRBD1. V gave up 7 bases and J gave up 5 bases; unmatched junction bases: 14. This CDR3 is built from 16 residues. Germline CDR1 and CDR2: SGDLS and YYNGEE. The CDR3 DNA reads TGTGCCAGCGGAGCCTACTCCGGGACAGGGCAAGATACGCAGTATTTT. It specifies CASGAYSGTGQDTQYF.

A few counts support this clone. This chain joins TRBV2 and TRBJ2-5, with 14 bases identical to TRBD2. In germline, CDR1 is SNHLY, CDR2 FYNNEI. The V segment lost 4 bases and the J segment 4 bases; nucleotides outside the gene matches: 2. The CDR3 is 15 residues long. CDR3 coding DNA: TGTGCCAGCAGTGTGACTAGCGGGAGGGCAGAGACCCAGTACTTC. Translation gives CASSVTSGRAETQYF.

This sequence joins TRBV2 and TRBJ1-5, with D possibly being TRBD1 (5 bases). Per germline, CDR1 SNHLY and CDR2 FYNNEI. The CDR3 has 15 amino acids. The V end was cut by 5 bases, the J end by 6 bases, with 17 bases between. The CDR3 region has the DNA TGTGCCAGCAGTTACACCACGGGACTTGGTCAGCCCCAGCATTTT. Its protein product is CASSYTTGLGQPQHF.

This clone was seen a few times. V is TRBV9 and J is TRBJ2-3; 7 bases match TRBD2. Germline values: CDR1 SGDLS, CDR2 YYNGEE. This CDR3 contains 15 residues. Unmatched junction bases numbered 4, after V lost 0 bases and J lost 3 bases. CDR3 sequence: CASSVAAGATDTQYF. In DNA form, the CDR3 reads TGTGCCAGCAGCGTAGCGGCGGGAGCAACAGATACGCAGTATTTT.

In its sample, this clone was seen a few times. The gene calls are TRBV29-1 and TRBJ1-2, with TRBD1 matching 9 bases. From germline, CDR1 is SQVTM and CDR2 ANQGSEA. The CDR3 runs to 12 residues. V lost 7 bases and J lost 6; bases outside the gene matches: 6. The CDR3 here is CSDGQGLDGYTF. The DNA for the CDR3 is TGCAGCGACGGACAGGGGCTAGATGGCTACACCTTC.

The rearrangement uses TRBV6-5 and TRBJ2-7; 7 bases are shared with TRBD1. This CDR3 region has 14 residues. CDR1 and CDR2 from the germline V gene are MNHEY and SVGAGI. After removal of 6 bases from V and 3 bases from J, the junction contained 8 bases not matched to a gene. CDR3 bases: TGTGCCAGCAGGCCCGACAGGGATAGCTACGAGCAGTACGTC. Translating it yields CASRPDRDSYEQYV.

The chain couples TRBV7-8 to TRBJ2-1, with TRBD2 matching 10 bases. CDR1 SGHVS and CDR2 FQNEAQ come from the germline V gene. Trimming removed 4 bases from V and 4 bases from J; junction bases left unmatched: 19. The CDR3 covers 20 residues. CDR3: CASSSTERLAGRIRYNEQFF. DNA for the CDR3: TGTGCCAGCAGCTCAACGGAAAGACTAGCGGGCAGGATAAGGTACAATGAGCAGTTCTTC.

The CDR3 region is CASSPHGRVGWTDTQYF. CDR3 coding DNA: TGTGCCAGCAGCCCCCATGGGAGGGTGGGATGGACAGATACGCAGTATTTT. This chain uses TRBV21-1 with TRBJ2-3; the table's D call, TRBD2, was not checked against the DNA. TRBV21-1 is assigned pseudogene status. The length of the CDR3 is 17 residues.

The sample holds a few counts of this clone. The rearrangement links TRBV5-1 to TRBJ1-2; tentative D call: TRBD1 (6 bases). The CDR3 runs to 15 residues. V was trimmed by 0 bases and J by 1 base, leaving 10 bases between them. The germline V gene has CDR1 SGHRS and CDR2 YFSETQ. The CDR3 loop reads CASSLVAGVNYGYTF. The CDR3 DNA sequence: TGCGCCAGCAGCTTGGTTGCAGGGGTTAACTATGGCTACACCTTC.

V and J are TRBV5-6 and TRBJ2-3; the D gene is possibly TRBD2 (6 bases). Trimming pared 2 bases from V and 2 bases from J, leaving 15 bases between. The germline V gene has CDR1 SGHDT and CDR2 YYEEEE. The CDR3 is 16 amino acids. The CDR3 DNA is TGTGCCAGCAGCTTCCTCCGGGAGCGGACCACAGATACGCAGTATTTT. The encoded protein is CASSFLRERTTDTQYF.

This clone has just a few counts. V and J are TRBV9 and TRBJ2-2, with TRBD2 matching 7 bases. This CDR3 region has 15 residues. The V gene's germline CDR1 is SGDLS and CDR2 YYNGEE. V shed 2 bases and J 3 bases; nucleotides not matched to a gene: 4. DNA for the CDR3: TGTGCCAGCAGCGTTGGGAGGGTGGACACCGGGGAGCTGTTTTTT. Translated, it gives CASSVGRVDTGELFF.

The chain uses TRBV18 and TRBJ2-5, with 11 positions matching TRBD1. The CDR3 extends over 15 amino acids. Trimming at V came to 4 bases and at J to 1 base, leaving 2 bases not matched to a gene. Germline V lookup: CDR1 KGHSH, CDR2 LQKENI. CDR3 DNA: TGTGCCAGCTCACAAGGGACAGGGGGCCAAGAGACCCAGTACTTC. This gives the protein CASSQGTGGQETQYF.

This chain joins TRBV12-2 and TRBJ1-2. TRBV12-2 represents a pseudogene. CDR3 length: 15 residues. The DNA for the CDR3 is TGTGCAAGTCGCTCAATTAGGATGGAGGTCTATGGCTACACCTTC. Its protein product is CASRSIRMEVYGYTF.

As DNA, the CDR3 is TGCGCCAGCAGCTTAGGGACAGGCCAACAAGAGACCCAGTACTTC. This translates into CASSLGTGQQETQYF. This rearrangement joins TRBV5-1 to TRBJ2-5; 8 nucleotides match TRBD1. The CDR3 runs 15 residues. Germline CDR1 is SGHRS and CDR2 is YFSETQ. J was trimmed by 2 bases and V by 2 bases; bases with no gene match: 5.

This clone was seen more than once but under ten times. The genes are TRBV5-1 and TRBJ2-1; TRBD1 agrees at 7 bases. The CDR3 consists of 19 residues. V was clipped by 0 bases and J by 0 bases; unmatched bases: 12. CDR1 is SGHRS, CDR2 YFSETQ, per germline. The CDR3 is CASSLGPPGQTSSYNEQFF. CDR3 nucleotide sequence: TGCGCCAGCAGCTTGGGGCCCCCGGGACAGACGAGCTCCTACAATGAGCAGTTCTTC.

This clone appeared a few times. The J gene is TRBJ1-2, the V gene TRBV2; 10 positions agree with TRBD1. Germline trimming cut 6 bases from V and 2 bases from J; bases unmatched to any gene: 6. The CDR3 length is 15 residues. CDR1 is SNHLY and CDR2 is FYNNEI in the germline V gene. This CDR3 is CASSPDRGSNYGYTF. The CDR3, as DNA: TGTGCCAGCAGCCCGGACAGGGGGTCGAACTATGGCTACACCTTC.

Only a few counts were recorded for this clone. This chain uses TRBV6-1 with TRBJ2-7; 9 nucleotides match TRBD1. Germline-derived CDR1 and CDR2 are MNHNS and SASEGT. The CDR3 is made up of 13 amino acids. V lost 10 bases, J lost 3 bases, and 7 bases stayed unmatched. CDR3 residues: CATSSGQGYEQYV. CDR3 bases: TGTGCCACATCGTCGGGACAGGGCTACGAGCAGTACGTC.

The rearrangement uses TRBV5-1 and TRBJ2-3, with D possibly TRBD2 on 5 matching bases. The CDR3 is 15 amino acids. The V and J ends lost 4 bases and 0 bases respectively, with 12 bases between them. Germline CDR1 SGHRS, CDR2 YFSETQ. CDR3 sequence (DNA): TGCGCCAGCAGCCCTAGAGGGTCTAGCACAGATACGCAGTATTTT. Translating gives CASSPRGSSTDTQYF.

The rearrangement links TRBV7-6 to TRBJ2-7; 9 bases are shared with TRBD1. After removal of 5 bases from V and 3 bases from J, the junction contained 8 bases not matched to a gene. The CDR3 contains 15 residues. Germline values: CDR1 SGHVS, CDR2 FNYEAQ. In DNA, the CDR3 is TGTGCCAGCAGCCCCAGACAGGGGGGCCTCTACGAGCAGTACTTC. Its protein product is CASSPRQGGLYEQYF.